What follows describes a single T cell receptor beta chain. Its recognized antigen is unknown. Per-nucleotide qualities are absent, and no much larger clonotype sits a single base away. On a MiSeq, deep resolution sequencing aimed for a depth between 1 in 1 million and 1 in 200,000 T cells, with each clonotype covered approximately 9.2x on average. The immunoSEQ hsTCRB Kit was used to generate TCR beta libraries. The authors processed their data as follows. Data were analyzed with ImmunoSEQ Data Assistant and ImmunoSEQ Analyzer, with V, D and J genes assigned per IMGT definitions. Clonality, which ranges from 0 to 1, was calculated as one minus the normalized Shannon entropy of productive rearrangement frequencies. Public clonotype analysis was restricted to overrepresented clonotypes comprising at least 0.05% of each patient's repertoire. Approximately 12 repertoires from age-matched healthy donors, obtained from immuneACCESS, served as clonality controls. In its TCRdb copy, this immuneACCESS table keeps in-frame sequences only and misses some clones. Where compared with another copy, unresolved V genes explain less than half of these, and the others have no known cause. V and J calls plus clone size are reproduced from that table; the DNA served to infer D and trimming. The sample data list 200,000 to 250,000 clones, and roughly three quarters of these were observed just once. The ten largest clones take up over 9.5% of the sample.

The data stem from a study of cytotoxic CD8 clonotypes in ibrutinib-treated CLL (dated by TCRdb to 2020 to 2022). The study in broad terms: In this cohort, 15 patients were treatment-naive and about ten were relapsed/refractory, while 17 to 18 had unmutated IGHV. Partial responses were observed in roughly 24 patients and complete responses in 2; after a median follow-up of around 68 months, remission was maintained in approximately 14 patients and progression was observed in some 12. Response samples were taken after a median of about a year on treatment, ranging from about 6 to 40 months. An average of 255,043 productive templates and 80,000 to 95,000 productive rearrangements was obtained per sample. Longitudinal samples were available for about 30% of the roughly 86 trial participants. Cryopreserved peripheral blood mononuclear cells were obtained prior to treatment, at the time of response, and at either disease progression or sustained remission. Patients were still on ibrutinib when every remission and progressive disease sample was collected. Broad study findings and their caveats: At ibrutinib response clonality went up, during sustained remission it held steady, and at progression it dropped back toward baseline. Lymph node repertoires were not examined, and the timing of sampling was not matched between patients in sustained remission and those whose disease progressed. Public clonotypes were rare and either shrank or stayed stable during treatment, and the rise in clonality at ibrutinib response reflected expansion of private clonotypes. Baseline clonality exceeded that of age-matched healthy donors and correlated strongly with circulating CD8+ T-cell counts.

The time point label here, explained by the study, means: 12 months on ibrutinib. For TCR beta library preparation, around 2 micrograms of genomic DNA were isolated from cryopreserved PBMCs. Longitudinal blood samples from CLL patients on ibrutinib monotherapy underwent high-throughput TCR beta sequencing. The patients took part in an open-label, single-center phase 2 trial of ibrutinib monotherapy. Material: PBMCs, obtained after 12 months of ibrutinib treatment. This clonotype was sampled from a human donor with chronic lymphocytic leukemia.

CDR3 region: CASSQEVGTGGYEQYF. The nucleotide sequence reads as follows: TGTGCCAGCAGCCAAGAAGTCGGGACAGGGGGCTACGAGCAGTACTTC. Recombination connected TRBV4-2 to TRBJ2-7; 11 nucleotides in the junction match TRBD1. In the germline V gene, CDR1 corresponds to LGHNA and CDR2 to YNFKEQ. The V end gives up 0 bases and the J end 3 bases, leaving 4 bases in the junction not matched to a gene. From cysteine to phenylalanine, the CDR3 is 16 amino acids long. Only the CDR3 region is kept as DNA, spanning 48 bases read in frame from base 1.